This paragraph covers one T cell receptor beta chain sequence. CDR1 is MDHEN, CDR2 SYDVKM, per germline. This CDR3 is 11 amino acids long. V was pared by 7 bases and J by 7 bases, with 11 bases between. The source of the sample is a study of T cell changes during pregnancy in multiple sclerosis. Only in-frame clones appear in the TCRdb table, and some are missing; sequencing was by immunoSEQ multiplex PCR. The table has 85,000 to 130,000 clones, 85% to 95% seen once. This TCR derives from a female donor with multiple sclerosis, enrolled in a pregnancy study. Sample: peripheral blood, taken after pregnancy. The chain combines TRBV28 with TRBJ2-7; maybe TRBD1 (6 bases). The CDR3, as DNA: TGTGCCAGCACCCTAGGGGGAGAGCAGTACTTC. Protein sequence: CASTLGGEQYF.